A selection of T cell receptor beta chains follows, all from one sample in a study of blood T cell repertoires in COVID-19. Clones were read by immunoSEQ multiplex PCR, and TCRdb kept only the in-frame ones, dropping some. The sample yields approximately 200,000 clones, 94% seen once. Sequencing input: peripheral blood. The receptors originated from a man aged 25-45 years with COVID-19, enrolled during active disease. Both conserved end residues are part of each CDR3. The order of the fields is CDR3 protein, CDR3 DNA, D gene, J gene, V gene, clone size. A D gene is named only where the DNA matches it firmly. Some rows have no size entry. The others give once, few or many, or a class for an expanded clone.

CDR3 protein: CASSYSVQGAEAFF
CDR3 DNA: TGTGCCAGCAGTTACTCGGTACAGGGCGCTGAAGCTTTCTTT
D gene: -
J gene: TRBJ1-1
V gene: TRBV6-6
clone size: -

CDR3 protein: CSVEGVQGAGNTEAFF
CDR3 DNA: TGCAGCGTTGAAGGGGTACAGGGGGCAGGGAACACTGAAGCTTTCTTT
D gene: TRBD1
J gene: TRBJ1-1
V gene: TRBV29-1
clone size: -

CDR3 protein: CASRLGEGTYGYTF
CDR3 DNA: TGCGCCAGTCGGCTTGGGGAGGGCACCTATGGCTACACCTTC
D gene: -
J gene: TRBJ1-2
V gene: TRBV5-1
clone size: -

CDR3 protein: CASSFLDIVNTGELFF
CDR3 DNA: TGCGCCAGCAGCTTTTTGGACATCGTCAACACCGGGGAGCTGTTTTTT
D gene: -
J gene: TRBJ2-2
V gene: TRBV5-1
clone size: -

CDR3 protein: CSVEGPGTGGYGYTF
CDR3 DNA: TGCAGCGTTGAAGGACCCGGGACAGGGGGCTATGGCTACACCTTC
D gene: TRBD1
J gene: TRBJ1-2
V gene: TRBV29-1
clone size: -

CDR3 protein: CASSIRTGTTDTQYF
CDR3 DNA: TGCGCCAGCAGCATTCGAACAGGGACGACAGATACGCAGTATTTT
D gene: -
J gene: TRBJ2-3
V gene: TRBV5-1
clone size: -

CDR3 protein: CASKEGPARGEQFF
CDR3 DNA: TGCGCCAGTAAAGAAGGGCCAGCAAGGGGTGAGCAGTTCTTC
D gene: -
J gene: TRBJ2-1
V gene: TRBV10-2
clone size: -

CDR3 protein: CASSQNQGVLNTIYF
CDR3 DNA: TGTGCCAGCAGCCAAAATCAAGGGGTTTTGAACACCATATATTTT
D gene: -
J gene: TRBJ1-3
V gene: TRBV3-1/TRBV3-2
clone size: -

CDR3 protein: CASSSGVIGNQPQHF
CDR3 DNA: TGTGCCAGCAGCTCGGGTGTCATTGGCAATCAGCCCCAGCATTTT
D gene: -
J gene: TRBJ1-5
V gene: TRBV5-5
clone size: once

CDR3 protein: CASSLYSGGSKETQYF
CDR3 DNA: TGTGCCAGCAGCTTATATAGCGGGGGGTCCAAAGAGACCCAGTACTTC
D gene: TRBD2
J gene: TRBJ2-5
V gene: TRBV5-4
clone size: -

CDR3 protein: CASRSGDGETQYF
CDR3 DNA: TGTGCCAGCAGGAGCGGGGACGGGGAGACCCAGTACTTC
D gene: TRBD2
J gene: TRBJ2-5
V gene: TRBV6-5
clone size: -

CDR3 protein: CASSNLGPPNEKLFF
CDR3 DNA: TGTGCCAGCAGCAACCTAGGTCCACCTAATGAAAAACTGTTTTTT
D gene: -
J gene: TRBJ1-4
V gene: TRBV27
clone size: -

CDR3 protein: CASSAGNYGYTF
CDR3 DNA: TGTGCCAGCAGTGCAGGGAACTATGGCTACACCTTC
D gene: -
J gene: TRBJ1-2
V gene: TRBV28
clone size: -